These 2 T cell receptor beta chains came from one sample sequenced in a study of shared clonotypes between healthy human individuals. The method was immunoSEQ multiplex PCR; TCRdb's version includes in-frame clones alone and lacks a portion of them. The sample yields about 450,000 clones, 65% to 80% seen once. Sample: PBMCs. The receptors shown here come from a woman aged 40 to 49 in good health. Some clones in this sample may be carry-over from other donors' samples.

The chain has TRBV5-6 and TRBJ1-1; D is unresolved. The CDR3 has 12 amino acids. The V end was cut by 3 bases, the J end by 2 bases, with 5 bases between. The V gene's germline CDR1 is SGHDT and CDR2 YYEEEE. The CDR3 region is CASSWGNTEAFF. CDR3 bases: TGTGCCAGCAGCTGGGGTAACACTGAAGCTTTCTTT.

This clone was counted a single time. CDR3 sequence (DNA): TGTGCCAGCAGCGATCGTTTTAGAAGGTTCGACTATGGCTACACCTTC. Translated: CASSDRFRRFDYGYTF. The chain employs TRBV7-9 and TRBJ1-2; the D is unclear. Germline V gene data show CDR1 as SEHNR and CDR2 as FQNEAQ (reference sequence). The CDR3 sequence is 16 residues long. Trimming left V 5 bases short and J 3 bases short, with 19 bases between.